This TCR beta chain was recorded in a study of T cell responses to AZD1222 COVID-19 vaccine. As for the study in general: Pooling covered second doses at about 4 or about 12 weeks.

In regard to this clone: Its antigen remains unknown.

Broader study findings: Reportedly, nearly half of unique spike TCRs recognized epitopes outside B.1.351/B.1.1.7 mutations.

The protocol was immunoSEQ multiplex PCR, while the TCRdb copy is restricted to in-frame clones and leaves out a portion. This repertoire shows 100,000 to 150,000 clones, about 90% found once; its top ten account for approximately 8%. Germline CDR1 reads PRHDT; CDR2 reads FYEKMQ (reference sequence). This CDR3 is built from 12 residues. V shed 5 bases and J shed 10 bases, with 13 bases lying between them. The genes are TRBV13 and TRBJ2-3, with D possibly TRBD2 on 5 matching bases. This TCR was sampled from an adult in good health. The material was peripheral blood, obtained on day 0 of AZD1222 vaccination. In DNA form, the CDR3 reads TGTGCCAGCAGCCCGAGAGACGGGGCGCAGTATTTT. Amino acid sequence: CASSPRDGAQYF.